These T cell receptor beta chains were read from a single sample in a study of lymphopenia after photon versus proton radiotherapy. The data were produced by immunoSEQ multiplex PCR, yet TCRdb's version contains in-frame clones alone and is incomplete. The repertoire consists of around 30,000 clones, with roughly 90% occurring once and the leading ten covering approximately 6.5%. The sequenced sample was peripheral blood, obtained from a patient treated with photon-based radiotherapy. All receptors come from a woman between 50 and 59 years old with pancreatic cancer. CDR3s include the opening cysteine and the closing phenylalanine or tryptophan. A D gene is named only where the DNA matches it firmly. Where a row states a size, it is once, few, many or the class of an expanded clone; other rows omit it.

clone_size	d_call	v_call	j_call	cdr3_nt	cdr3_aa
NA	NA	TRBV27	TRBJ2-3	TGTGCCAGCAGTTTTGGTCCGATGGATACGCAGTATTTT	CASSFGPMDTQYF
NA	NA	TRBV28	TRBJ1-4	TGTGCCAGCAGTCAAGGACAGTTGTTTTTT	CASSQGQLFF
NA	NA	TRBV15	TRBJ2-1	TGTGCCACCAGCGGCCCGGGTTTTAAGCCCTACAATGAGCAGTTCTTC	CATSGPGFKPYNEQFF
NA	TRBD2	TRBV5-1	TRBJ2-7	TGCGCCAGCAGCTCGTCCGGGACTAGTACGTACGAGCAGTACTTC	CASSSSGTSTYEQYF
NA	TRBD1	TRBV7-8	TRBJ2-7	TGTGCCAGCAGCTCAACGGCAGGGACAGGGGGCCCTTACGAGCAGTACTTC	CASSSTAGTGGPYEQYF
NA	NA	TRBV14	TRBJ2-2	TGTGCCAGCAGCCCCGTCCGGGGAGGCACCGGGGAGCTGTTTTTT	CASSPVRGGTGELFF
NA	NA	TRBV2	TRBJ2-7	TGTGCCAGTACTACTTCCTACGAGCAGTACTTC	CASTTSYEQYF
NA	TRBD1	TRBV7-9	TRBJ1-5	TGTGCCAGCAGCTTTACAGGGGTCAATCAGCCCCAGCATTTT	CASSFTGVNQPQHF
NA	NA	TRBV2	TRBJ1-2	TGTGCCAGCAGTGAAGGGCCGCTATTGGATGGCTACACCTTC	CASSEGPLLDGYTF
NA	NA	TRBV7-2	TRBJ1-1	TGTGCCAGCAGCCCCACCCAGGGGCAAGGGGACACTGAAGCTTTCTTT	CASSPTQGQGDTEAFF
once	NA	TRBV28	TRBJ1-6	TGTGCCAGCAGTACCAGCGAGGCCGGGAGAGATTCACCCCTCCACTTT	CASSTSEAGRDSPLHF
NA	NA	TRBV6-5	TRBJ1-1	TGTGCCAGCAGTTACTCCTTCAGGGGGAACACTGAAGCTTTCTTT	CASSYSFRGNTEAFF